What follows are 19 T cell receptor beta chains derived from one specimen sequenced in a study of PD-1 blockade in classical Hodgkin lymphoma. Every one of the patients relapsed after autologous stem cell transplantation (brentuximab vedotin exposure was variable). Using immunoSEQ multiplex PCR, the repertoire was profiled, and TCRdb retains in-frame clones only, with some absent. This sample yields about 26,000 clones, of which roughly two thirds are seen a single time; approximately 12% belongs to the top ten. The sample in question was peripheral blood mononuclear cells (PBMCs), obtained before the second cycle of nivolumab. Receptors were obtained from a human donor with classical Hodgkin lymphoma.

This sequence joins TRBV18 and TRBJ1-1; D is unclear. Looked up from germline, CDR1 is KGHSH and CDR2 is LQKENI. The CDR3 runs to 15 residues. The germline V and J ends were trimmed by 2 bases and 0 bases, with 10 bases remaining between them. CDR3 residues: CASSPGPQMNTEAFF. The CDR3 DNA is TGTGCCAGCTCACCAGGCCCCCAAATGAACACTGAAGCTTTCTTT. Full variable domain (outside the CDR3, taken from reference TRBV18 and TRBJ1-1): NAGVMQNPRHLVRRRGQEARLRCSPMKGHSHVYWYRQLPEEGLKFMVYLQKENIIDESGMPKERFSAEFPKEGPSILRIQQVVRGDSAAYFCASSPGPQMNTEAFFGQGTRLTVV.

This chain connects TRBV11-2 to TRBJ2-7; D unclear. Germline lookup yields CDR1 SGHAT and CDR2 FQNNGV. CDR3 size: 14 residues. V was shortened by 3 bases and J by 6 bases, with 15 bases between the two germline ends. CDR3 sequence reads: CASSFAATRVEQYF. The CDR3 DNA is TGTGCCAGCAGCTTCGCAGCAACGCGAGTCGAGCAGTACTTC.

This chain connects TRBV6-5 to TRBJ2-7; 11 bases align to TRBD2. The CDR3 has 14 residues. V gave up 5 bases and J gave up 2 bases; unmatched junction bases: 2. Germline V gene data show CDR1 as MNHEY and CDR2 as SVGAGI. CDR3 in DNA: TGTGCCAGCAGTAAACTAGCGGGAGCCTACGAGCAGTACTTC. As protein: CASSKLAGAYEQYF.

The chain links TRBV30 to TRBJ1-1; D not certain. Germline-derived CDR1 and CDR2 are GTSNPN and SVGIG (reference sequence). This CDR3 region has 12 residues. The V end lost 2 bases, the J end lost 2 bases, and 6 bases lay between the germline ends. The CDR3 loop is CAWSFVNTEAFF. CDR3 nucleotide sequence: TGTGCCTGGAGTTTTGTAAACACTGAAGCTTTCTTT.

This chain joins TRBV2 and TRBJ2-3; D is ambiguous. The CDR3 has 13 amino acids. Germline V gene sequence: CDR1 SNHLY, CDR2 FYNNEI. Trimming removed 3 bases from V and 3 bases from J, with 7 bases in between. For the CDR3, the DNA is TGTGCCAGCAGTGAGGCTGAAACAGATACGCAGTATTTT. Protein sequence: CASSEAETDTQYF.

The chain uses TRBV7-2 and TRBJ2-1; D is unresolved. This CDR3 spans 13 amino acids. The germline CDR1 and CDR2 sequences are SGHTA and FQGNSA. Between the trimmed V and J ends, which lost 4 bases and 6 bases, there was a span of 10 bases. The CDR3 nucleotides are TGTGCCAGCAGCTGGCAGGTTCTCAATGAGCAGTTCTTC. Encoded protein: CASSWQVLNEQFF.

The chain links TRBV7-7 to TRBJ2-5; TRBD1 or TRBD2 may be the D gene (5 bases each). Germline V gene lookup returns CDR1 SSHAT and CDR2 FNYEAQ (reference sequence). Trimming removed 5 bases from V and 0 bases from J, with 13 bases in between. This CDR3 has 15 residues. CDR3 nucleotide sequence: TGTGCCAGCAGCCGAGGGACCTACTACCAAGAGACCCAGTACTTC. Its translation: CASSRGTYYQETQYF. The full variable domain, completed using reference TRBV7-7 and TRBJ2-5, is GAGVSQSPRYKVTKRGQDVTLRCDPISSHATLYWYQQALGQGPEFLTYFNYEAQPDKSGLPSDRFSAERPEGSISTLTIQRTEQRDSAMYRCASSRGTYYQETQYFGPGTRLLVL.

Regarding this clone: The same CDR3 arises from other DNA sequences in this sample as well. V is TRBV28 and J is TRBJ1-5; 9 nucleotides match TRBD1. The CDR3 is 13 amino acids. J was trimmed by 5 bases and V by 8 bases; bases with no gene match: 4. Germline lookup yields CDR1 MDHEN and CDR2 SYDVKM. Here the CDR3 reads CASRDRVYQPQHF. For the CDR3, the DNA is TGTGCCAGCCGGGACAGGGTATATCAGCCCCAGCATTTT. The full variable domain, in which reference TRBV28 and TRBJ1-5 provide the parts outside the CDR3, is DVKVTQSSRYLVKRTGEKVFLECVQDMDHENMFWYRQDPGLGLRLIYFSYDVKMKEKGDIPEGYSVSREKKERFSLILESASTNQTSMYLCASRDRVYQPQHFGDGTRLSIL.

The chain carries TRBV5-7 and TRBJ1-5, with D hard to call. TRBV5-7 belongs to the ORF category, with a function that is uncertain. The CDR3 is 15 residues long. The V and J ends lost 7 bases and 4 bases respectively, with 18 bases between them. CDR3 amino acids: CASSLIGSRNQPQHF. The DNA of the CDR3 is TGTGCCAGCTCCTTGATAGGGTCGAGGAATCAGCCCCAGCATTTT.

The CDR3 DNA reads TGTGCCAGCACGTCTCTCGGGGAACCCCACTATAGCAATCAGCCCCAGCATTTT. The encoded protein is CASTSLGEPHYSNQPQHF. The V call is TRBV28, the J call TRBJ1-5; no definite D call. CDR1 is MDHEN and CDR2 is SYDVKM in the germline V gene. Trimming removed 7 bases from V and 0 bases from J, with 22 bases in between. This CDR3 comprises 18 residues.

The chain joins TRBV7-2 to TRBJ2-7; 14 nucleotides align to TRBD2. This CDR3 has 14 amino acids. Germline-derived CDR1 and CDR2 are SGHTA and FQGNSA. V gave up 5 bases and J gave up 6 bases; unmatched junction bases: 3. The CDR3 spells CASSPGLAGAEQYF. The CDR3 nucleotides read TGTGCCAGCAGCCCGGGACTAGCGGGAGCCGAGCAGTACTTC.

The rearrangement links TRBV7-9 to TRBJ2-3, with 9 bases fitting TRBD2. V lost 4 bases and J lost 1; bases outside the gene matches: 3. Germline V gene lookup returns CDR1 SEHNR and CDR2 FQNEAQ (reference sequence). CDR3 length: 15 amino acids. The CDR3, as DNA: TGTGCCAGCAGCTCCGCGGGGGGGCGCACAGATACGCAGTATTTT. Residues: CASSSAGGRTDTQYF.

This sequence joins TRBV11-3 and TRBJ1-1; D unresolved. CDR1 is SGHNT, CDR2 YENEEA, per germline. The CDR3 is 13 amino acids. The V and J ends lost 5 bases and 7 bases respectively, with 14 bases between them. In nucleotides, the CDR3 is TGTGCCAGCAGCCCGAGGTTAGGCGGTGAAGCTTTCTTT. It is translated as CASSPRLGGEAFF. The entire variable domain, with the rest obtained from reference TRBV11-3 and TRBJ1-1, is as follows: EAGVVQSPRYKIIEKKQPVAFWCNPISGHNTLYWYLQNLGQGPELLIRYENEEAVDDSQLPKDRFSAERLKGVDSTLKIQPAELGDSAVYLCASSPRLGGEAFFGQGTRLTVV.

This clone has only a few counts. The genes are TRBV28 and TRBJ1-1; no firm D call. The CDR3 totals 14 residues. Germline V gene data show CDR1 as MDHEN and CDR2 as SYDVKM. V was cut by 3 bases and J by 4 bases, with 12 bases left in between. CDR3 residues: CASSFSAGFTEAFF. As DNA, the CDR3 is TGTGCCAGCAGTTTCTCTGCGGGCTTCACTGAAGCTTTCTTT. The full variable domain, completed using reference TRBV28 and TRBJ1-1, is DVKVTQSSRYLVKRTGEKVFLECVQDMDHENMFWYRQDPGLGLRLIYFSYDVKMKEKGDIPEGYSVSREKKERFSLILESASTNQTSMYLCASSFSAGFTEAFFGQGTRLTVV.

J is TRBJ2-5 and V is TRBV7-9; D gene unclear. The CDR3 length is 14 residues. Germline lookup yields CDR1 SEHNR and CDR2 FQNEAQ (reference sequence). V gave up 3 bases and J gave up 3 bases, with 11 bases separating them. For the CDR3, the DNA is TGTGCCAGCAGCTTGGAAGTCCTGAAAGAGACCCAGTACTTC. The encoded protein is CASSLEVLKETQYF.

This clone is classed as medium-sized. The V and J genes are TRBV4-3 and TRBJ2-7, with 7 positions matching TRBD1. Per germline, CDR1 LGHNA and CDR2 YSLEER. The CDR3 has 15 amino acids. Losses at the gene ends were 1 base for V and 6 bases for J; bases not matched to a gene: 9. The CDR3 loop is CASSQGKQGEGEQYF. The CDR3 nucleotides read TGCGCCAGCAGCCAAGGTAAGCAGGGGGAAGGCGAGCAGTACTTC.

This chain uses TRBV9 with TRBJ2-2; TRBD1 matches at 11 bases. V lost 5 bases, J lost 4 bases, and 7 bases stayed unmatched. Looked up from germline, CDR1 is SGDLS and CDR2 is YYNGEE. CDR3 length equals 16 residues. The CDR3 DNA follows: TGTGCCAGCAGGTCGATTGGGACAGGGGGCACCGGGGAGCTGTTTTTT. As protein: CASRSIGTGGTGELFF. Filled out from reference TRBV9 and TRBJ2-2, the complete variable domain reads DSGVTQTPKHLITATGQRVTLRCSPRSGDLSVYWYQQSLDQGLQFLIQYYNGEERAKGNILERFSAQQFPDLHSELNLSSLELGDSALYFCASRSIGTGGTGELFFGEGSRLTVL.

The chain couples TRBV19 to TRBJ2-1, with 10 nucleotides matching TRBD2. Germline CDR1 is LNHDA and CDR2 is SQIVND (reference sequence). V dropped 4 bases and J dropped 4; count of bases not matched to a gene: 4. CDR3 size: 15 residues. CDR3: CASSRTSGDYNEQFF. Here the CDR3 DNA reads TGTGCCAGTAGTAGGACTAGCGGAGATTACAATGAGCAGTTCTTC.

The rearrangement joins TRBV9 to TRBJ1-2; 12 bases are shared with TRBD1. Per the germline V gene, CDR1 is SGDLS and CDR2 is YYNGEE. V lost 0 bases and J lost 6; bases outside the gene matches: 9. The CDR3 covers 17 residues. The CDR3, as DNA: TGTGCCAGCAGCGTAGCCTCACCGGGACAGGGGGCGAATGGCTACACCTTC. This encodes CASSVASPGQGANGYTF.